This T cell receptor (beta chain) was captured in a study of cytomegalovirus exposure and HLA in healthy donors. Vbeta (60) and Jbeta (13) primers were used in the PCR. Clones were sequenced by immunoSEQ multiplex PCR, and TCRdb holds only the in-frame ones, with some missing. Here the sample spans 100,000 to 150,000 clones, around three quarters being singletons. As to this clone: The target antigen is unknown.

Donors showed nominal health when sampled, although they likely had unrecorded immune exposures. Notes on the study in general: Other equally common chains were less clonally expanded than HLA-associated TCR beta chains, a later analysis showed. TCR beta V- and J-gene trimming, according to a later analysis, was linked to a missense DCLRE1C variant.

CDR1 is SGHRS and CDR2 is YFSETQ in the germline V gene. V shed 0 bases and J 10 bases; nucleotides not matched to a gene: 9. This CDR3 comprises 16 residues. V usage is TRBV5-1 and J usage is TRBJ2-1; TRBD2 aligns across 11 bases. Sequencing was done on a sample of PBMCs. The sequence was obtained from a man younger than 35 in good health and CMV-seronegative. The CDR3 sequence is CASSLGSGRAKSEQFF. CDR3 nucleotides: TGCGCCAGCAGCTTGGGTAGCGGGAGGGCCAAGTCCGAGCAGTTCTTC.